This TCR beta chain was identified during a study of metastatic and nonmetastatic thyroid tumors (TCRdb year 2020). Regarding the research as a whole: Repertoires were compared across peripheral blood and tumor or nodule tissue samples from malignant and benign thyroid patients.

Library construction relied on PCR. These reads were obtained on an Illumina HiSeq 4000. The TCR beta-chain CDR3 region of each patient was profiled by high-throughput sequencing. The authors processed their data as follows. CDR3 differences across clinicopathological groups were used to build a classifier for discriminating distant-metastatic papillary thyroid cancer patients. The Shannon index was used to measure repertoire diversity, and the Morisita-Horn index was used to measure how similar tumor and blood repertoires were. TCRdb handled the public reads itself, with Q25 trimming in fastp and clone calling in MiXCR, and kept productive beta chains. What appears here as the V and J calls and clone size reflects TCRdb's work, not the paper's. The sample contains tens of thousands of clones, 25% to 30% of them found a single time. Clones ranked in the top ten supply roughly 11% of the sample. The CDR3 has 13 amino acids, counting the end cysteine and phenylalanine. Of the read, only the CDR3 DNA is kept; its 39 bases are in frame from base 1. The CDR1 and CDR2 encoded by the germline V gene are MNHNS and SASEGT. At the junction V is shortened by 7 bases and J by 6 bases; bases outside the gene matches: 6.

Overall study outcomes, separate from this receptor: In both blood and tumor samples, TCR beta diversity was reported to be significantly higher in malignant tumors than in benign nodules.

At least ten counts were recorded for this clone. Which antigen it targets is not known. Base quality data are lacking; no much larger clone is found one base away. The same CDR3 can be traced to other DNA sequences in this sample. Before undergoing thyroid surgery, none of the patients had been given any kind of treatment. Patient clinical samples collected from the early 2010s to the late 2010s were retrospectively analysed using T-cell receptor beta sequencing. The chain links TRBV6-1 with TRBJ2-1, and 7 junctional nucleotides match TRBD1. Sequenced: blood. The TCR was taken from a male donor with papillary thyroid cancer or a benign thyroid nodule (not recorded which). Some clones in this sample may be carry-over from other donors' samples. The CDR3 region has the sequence CASTNAGGNEQFF. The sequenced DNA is TGTGCCAGCACCAACGCAGGGGGCAATGAGCAGTTCTTC.